A selection of T cell receptor beta chains follows, all from one sample in a study of PD-1 blockade in classical Hodgkin lymphoma. TCRdb's table, derived via immunoSEQ multiplex PCR, lists solely in-frame clones and lacks some. The sample consists of 8,000 or so clones, about 84% of them appearing once. The sequenced sample was peripheral blood mononuclear cells (PBMCs), obtained before the fourth cycle of nivolumab. These receptors came from a human donor with classical Hodgkin lymphoma. Each CDR3 is given with its conserved first and last residue. Fields, in order: clone size, D gene, CDR3 length, V gene, J gene, CDR3 DNA, CDR3 protein. D genes are given only for firm matches. Clone size, where shown, is once, few, many, or a class for clones that have expanded.

size: .; D: .; length: 15; V: TRBV19; J: TRBJ1-1; DNA: TGTGCCAGTAGTATGAATTTTCGGGAGTACACTGAAGCTTTCTTT; CDR3: CASSMNFREYTEAFF
size: .; D: .; length: 16; V: TRBV21-1; J: TRBJ1-5; DNA: TGTGCCAGCAGCAAATTTCCCAGATCTTTGGCTCAGCCCCAGCATTTT; CDR3: CASSKFPRSLAQPQHF
size: .; D: TRBD2; length: 15; V: TRBV4-1; J: TRBJ2-3; DNA: TGCGCCAGCAGCCTCCTAGCGGGGAACACAGATACGCAGTATTTT; CDR3: CASSLLAGNTDTQYF
size: .; D: TRBD1; length: 14; V: TRBV7-9; J: TRBJ2-4; DNA: TGTGCCAGCAGCCCTACGACAGGGGTGAACATTCAGTACTTC; CDR3: CASSPTTGVNIQYF
size: .; D: TRBD1; length: 19; V: TRBV30; J: TRBJ1-6; DNA: TGTGCCTGGAGTGGACGGGCAGGGGGTCTTAGCTCTTATAATTCACCCCTCCACTTT; CDR3: CAWSGRAGGLSSYNSPLHF
size: .; D: TRBD1; length: 13; V: TRBV7-8; J: TRBJ1-1; DNA: TGTGCCAGCAGAAGACAGGGGGCTGGTGAAGCTTTCTTT; CDR3: CASRRQGAGEAFF
size: .; D: TRBD1; length: 16; V: TRBV4-3; J: TRBJ2-7; DNA: TGCGCCAGCAGCTACTCTGCAACAGGGGAGTCCTACGAGCAGTACTTC; CDR3: CASSYSATGESYEQYF
size: .; D: .; length: 15; V: TRBV10-3; J: TRBJ2-2; DNA: TGTGCCATCAGTGAGTTGCCAGGGAATACCGGGGAGCTGTTTTTT; CDR3: CAISELPGNTGELFF
size: few; D: .; length: 15; V: TRBV6-1; J: TRBJ2-5; DNA: TGTGCCAGCAGTGAAGGCGTCAGCCCTAGGGAGACCCAGTACTTC; CDR3: CASSEGVSPRETQYF
size: .; D: .; length: 16; V: TRBV5-1; J: TRBJ1-2; DNA: TGCGCCAGCAGCTTGGAACCAGGGGCCCATAACTATGGCTACACCTTC; CDR3: CASSLEPGAHNYGYTF
size: .; D: .; length: 12; V: TRBV10-3; J: TRBJ1-3; DNA: TGTGCCATCAGGGAAACTGGAAACACCATATATTTT; CDR3: CAIRETGNTIYF
size: .; D: TRBD1; length: 15; V: TRBV9; J: TRBJ1-6; DNA: TGTGCCAGCAGCGTAGAGGGCAGGGGGATTTCACCCCTCCACTTT; CDR3: CASSVEGRGISPLHF
size: .; D: .; length: 14; V: TRBV7-2; J: TRBJ1-6; DNA: TGTGCCAGCAGCTTAGCCAGGGAGGTGTCACCCCTCCACTTT; CDR3: CASSLAREVSPLHF
size: .; D: .; length: 16; V: TRBV30; J: TRBJ2-1; DNA: TGTGCCTGGAGTGTAAGGGCTCTCCTTCCTGACAATGAGCAGTTCTTC; CDR3: CAWSVRALLPDNEQFF
size: .; D: TRBD1; length: 14; V: TRBV5-6; J: TRBJ1-4; DNA: TGTGCCAGCGGCAGGGGGGCTAGAGATGAAAAACTGTTTTTT; CDR3: CASGRGARDEKLFF
size: .; D: .; length: 15; V: TRBV4-1; J: TRBJ1-5; DNA: TGCGCCAGCAGTCAAGGCGGGGGGATTTTTCAGCCCCAGCATTTT; CDR3: CASSQGGGIFQPQHF
size: .; D: .; length: 14; V: TRBV5-1; J: TRBJ1-4; DNA: TGCGCCAGCAGCTTGAGGGGGATGTCTGAAAAACTGTTTTTT; CDR3: CASSLRGMSEKLFF
size: .; D: .; length: 16; V: TRBV9; J: TRBJ1-1; DNA: TGTGCCAGCAGCCCCGGGGCAGCCTTACTCGTCACTGAAGCTTTCTTT; CDR3: CASSPGAALLVTEAFF
size: .; D: .; length: 14; V: TRBV28; J: TRBJ1-6; DNA: TGTGCCAGCAGTCTCAGGGTCCGCTTGACGCCCCTCCACTTT; CDR3: CASSLRVRLTPLHF
size: .; D: .; length: 14; V: TRBV9; J: TRBJ1-6; DNA: TGTGCCAGCAGCGTAGGGGCAGATAATTCACCCCTCCACTTT; CDR3: CASSVGADNSPLHF
size: once; D: .; length: 13; V: TRBV27; J: TRBJ1-1; DNA: TGTGCCAGCAGTCCCGCAGGGTGGACTGAAGCTTTCTTT; CDR3: CASSPAGWTEAFF
size: few; D: .; length: 17; V: TRBV5-4; J: TRBJ1-3; DNA: TGTGCCAGCAGCCGCGGGACCGCAGGGTACTCTGGAAACACCATATATTTT; CDR3: CASSRGTAGYSGNTIYF